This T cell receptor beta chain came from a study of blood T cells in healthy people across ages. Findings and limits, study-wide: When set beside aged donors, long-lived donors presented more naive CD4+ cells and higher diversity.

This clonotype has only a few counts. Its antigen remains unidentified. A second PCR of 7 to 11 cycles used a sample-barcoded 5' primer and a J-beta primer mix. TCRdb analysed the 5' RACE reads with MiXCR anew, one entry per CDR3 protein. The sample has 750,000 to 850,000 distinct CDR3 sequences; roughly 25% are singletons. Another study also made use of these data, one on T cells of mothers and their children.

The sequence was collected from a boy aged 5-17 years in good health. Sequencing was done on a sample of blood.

The chain's CDR3 is CASSQDFGNTIYF. Here the CDR3 DNA reads TGCGCCAGCAGCCAAGATTTTGGAAACACCATATATTTT. The rearrangement links TRBV4-3 to TRBJ1-3; no firm D call. This CDR3 is built from 13 residues. V was clipped by 0 bases and J by 3 bases, with 3 bases between them. Germline lookup yields CDR1 LGHNA and CDR2 YSLEER.